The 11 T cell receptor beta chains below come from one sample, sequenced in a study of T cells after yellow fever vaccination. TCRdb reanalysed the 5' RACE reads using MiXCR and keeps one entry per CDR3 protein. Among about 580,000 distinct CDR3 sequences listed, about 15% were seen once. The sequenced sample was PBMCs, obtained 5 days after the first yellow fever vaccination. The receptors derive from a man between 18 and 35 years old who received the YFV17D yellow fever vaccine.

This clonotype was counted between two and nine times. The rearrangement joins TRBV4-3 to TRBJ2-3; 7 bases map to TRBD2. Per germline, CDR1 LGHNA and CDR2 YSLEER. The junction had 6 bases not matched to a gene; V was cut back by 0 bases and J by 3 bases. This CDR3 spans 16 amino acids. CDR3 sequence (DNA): TGCGCCAGCAGCCAAGAGGCGGGGAGGGGAACAGATACGCAGTATTTT. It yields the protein CASSQEAGRGTDTQYF.

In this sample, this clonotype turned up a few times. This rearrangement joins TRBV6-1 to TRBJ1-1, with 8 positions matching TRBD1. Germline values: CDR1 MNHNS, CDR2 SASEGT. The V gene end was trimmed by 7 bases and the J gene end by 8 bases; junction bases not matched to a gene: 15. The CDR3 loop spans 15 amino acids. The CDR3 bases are TGTGCCAGCACGGGTCGGACAGGGCCCTATATGGAAGCTTTCTTT. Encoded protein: CASTGRTGPYMEAFF.

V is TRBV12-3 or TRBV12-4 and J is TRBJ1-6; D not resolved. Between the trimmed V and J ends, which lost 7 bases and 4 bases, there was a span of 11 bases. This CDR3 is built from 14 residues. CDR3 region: CASKPQGYNSPLHF. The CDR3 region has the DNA TGTGCCAGCAAACCGCAAGGGTATAATTCACCCCTCCACTTT.

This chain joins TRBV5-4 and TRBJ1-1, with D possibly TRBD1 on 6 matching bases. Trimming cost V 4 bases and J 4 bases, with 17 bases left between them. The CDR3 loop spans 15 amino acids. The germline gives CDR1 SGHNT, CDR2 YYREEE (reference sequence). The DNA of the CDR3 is TGTGCCAGCAGCGAGGGGGGGAGAGTCGGCACTGAAGCTTTCTTT. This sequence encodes CASSEGGRVGTEAFF. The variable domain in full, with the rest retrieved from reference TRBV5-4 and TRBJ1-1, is ETGVTQSPTHLIKTRGQQVTLRCSSQSGHNTVSWYQQALGQGPQFIFQYYREEENGRGNFPPRFSGLQFPNYSSELNVNALELDDSALYLCASSEGGRVGTEAFFGQGTRLTVV.

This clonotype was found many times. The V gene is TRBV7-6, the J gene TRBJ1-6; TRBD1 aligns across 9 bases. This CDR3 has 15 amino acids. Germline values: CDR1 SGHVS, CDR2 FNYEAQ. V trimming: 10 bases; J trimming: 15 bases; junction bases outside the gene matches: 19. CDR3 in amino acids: CATTPSTGGGTILHF. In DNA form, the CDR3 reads TGTGCCACAACACCCTCGACAGGGGGTGGGACAATCCTCCACTTT.

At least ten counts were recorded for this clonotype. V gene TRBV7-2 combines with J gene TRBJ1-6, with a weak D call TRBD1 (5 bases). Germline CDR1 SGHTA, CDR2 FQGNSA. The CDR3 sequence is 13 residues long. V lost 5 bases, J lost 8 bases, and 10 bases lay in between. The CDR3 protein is CASSGQLDSPLHF. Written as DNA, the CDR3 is TGTGCCAGCAGCGGACAATTAGATTCACCCCTCCACTTT.

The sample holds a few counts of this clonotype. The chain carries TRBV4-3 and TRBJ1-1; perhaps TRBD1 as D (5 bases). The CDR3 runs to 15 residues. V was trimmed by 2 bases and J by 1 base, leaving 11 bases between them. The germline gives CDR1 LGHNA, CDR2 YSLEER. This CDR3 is CASSQSGPTNTEAFF. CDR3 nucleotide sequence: TGCGCCAGCAGCCAATCGGGACCGACGAACACTGAAGCTTTCTTT.

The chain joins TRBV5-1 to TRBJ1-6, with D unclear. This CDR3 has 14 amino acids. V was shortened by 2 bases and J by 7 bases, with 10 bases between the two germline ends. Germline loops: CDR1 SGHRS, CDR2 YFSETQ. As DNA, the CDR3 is TGCGCCAGCAGCTTCGGGCGGAGAAATTCACCCCTCCACTTT. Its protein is CASSFGRRNSPLHF.

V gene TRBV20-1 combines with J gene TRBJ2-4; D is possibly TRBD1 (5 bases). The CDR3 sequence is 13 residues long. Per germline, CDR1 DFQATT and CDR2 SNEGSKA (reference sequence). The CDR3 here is CSTTGLAKNIQYF. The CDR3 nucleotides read TGCAGCACTACAGGCCTGGCCAAAAACATTCAGTACTTC.

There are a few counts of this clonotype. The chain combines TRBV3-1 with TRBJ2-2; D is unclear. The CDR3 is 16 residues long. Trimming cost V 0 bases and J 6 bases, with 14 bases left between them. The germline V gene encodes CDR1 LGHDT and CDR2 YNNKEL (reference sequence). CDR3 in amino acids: CASSQDLAALAGELFF. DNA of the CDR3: TGTGCCAGCAGCCAAGATTTGGCGGCCTTAGCCGGGGAGCTGTTTTTT.

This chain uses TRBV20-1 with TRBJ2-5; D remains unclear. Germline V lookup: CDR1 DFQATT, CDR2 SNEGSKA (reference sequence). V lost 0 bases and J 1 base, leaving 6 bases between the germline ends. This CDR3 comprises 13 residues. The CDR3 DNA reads TGCAGTGCTAGAGATCCACCCCAAGAGACCCAGTACTTC. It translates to CSARDPPQETQYF.